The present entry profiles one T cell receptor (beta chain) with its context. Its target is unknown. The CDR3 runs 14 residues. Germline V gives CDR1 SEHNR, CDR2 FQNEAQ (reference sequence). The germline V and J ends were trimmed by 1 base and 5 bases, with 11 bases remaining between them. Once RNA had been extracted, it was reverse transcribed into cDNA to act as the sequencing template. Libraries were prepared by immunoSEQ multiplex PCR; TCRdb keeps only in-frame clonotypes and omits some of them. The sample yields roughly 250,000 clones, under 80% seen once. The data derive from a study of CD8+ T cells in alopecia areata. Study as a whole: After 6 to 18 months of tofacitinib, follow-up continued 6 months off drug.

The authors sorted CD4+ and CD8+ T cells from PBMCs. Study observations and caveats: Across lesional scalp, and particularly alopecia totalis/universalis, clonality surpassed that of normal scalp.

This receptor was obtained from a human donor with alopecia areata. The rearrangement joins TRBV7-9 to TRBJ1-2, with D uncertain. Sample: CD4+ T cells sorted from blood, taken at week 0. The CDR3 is CASSLEGSLYGYTF. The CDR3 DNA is TGTGCCAGCAGCTTAGAGGGAAGTCTATATGGCTACACCTTC.